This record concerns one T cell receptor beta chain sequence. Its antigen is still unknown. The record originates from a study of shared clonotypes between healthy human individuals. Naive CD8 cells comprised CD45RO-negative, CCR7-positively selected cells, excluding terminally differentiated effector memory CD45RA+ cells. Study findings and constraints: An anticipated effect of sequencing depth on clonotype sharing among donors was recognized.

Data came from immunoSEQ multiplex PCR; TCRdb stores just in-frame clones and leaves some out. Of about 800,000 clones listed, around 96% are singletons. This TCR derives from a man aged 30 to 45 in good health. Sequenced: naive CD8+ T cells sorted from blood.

The CDR3: CASSLSGLGPYNEQFF. The CDR3 DNA reads as TGTGCCAGCAGCTTAAGTGGTCTCGGGCCCTACAATGAGCAGTTCTTC. The chain carries TRBV7-9 and TRBJ2-1; D not resolved. V was clipped by 2 bases and J by 2 bases, with 13 bases between them. Germline V gene lookup returns CDR1 SEHNR and CDR2 FQNEAQ (reference sequence). The CDR3 has 16 residues.